This T cell receptor beta chain comes out of a study of breast tumors, draining lymph nodes, adjacent tissues. TCRdb called the multiplex PCR reads again in MiXCR, with one record for every CDR3 protein. The sample shows some 200,000 distinct CDR3 sequences, roughly 29% of them seen only once. Germline assignment: CDR1 LNHDA and CDR2 SQIVND (reference sequence). CDR3 length: 15 residues. V shed 4 bases, J shed 4 bases, and the junction held 3 bases outside the gene matches. Samples came from axillary lymph nodes draining the breast cancer. This clonotype showed up just once. The missing conserved phenylalanine or tryptophan at the end of this CDR3 makes a read error likely.

The TCR originated in a female donor with breast cancer. Some clones in this sample may be carry-over from other donors' samples. The sample comprised axillary lymph node tissue. The rearrangement uses TRBV19 and TRBJ2-1, with 11 bases matching TRBD1. The CDR3 region is CASSTGQGAYNEQFS. CDR3 nucleotide sequence: TGTGCCAGTAGTACCGGACAGGGGGCATACAATGAGCAGTTCTCC.